The 27 T cell receptor beta chains reported below all come from one sample, sequenced in a study of siplizumab effects on memory and regulatory T cells. Generated by immunoSEQ multiplex PCR, the TCRdb table keeps only in-frame clones and is missing some. The table has some 100,000 clones, 96% seen once. What was sequenced was naive CD4+ T cells sorted from blood. Receptors were obtained from a human donor in good health.

This clone was recorded once. The V gene is TRBV11-3, the J gene TRBJ2-3; a possible D gene is TRBD1 (5 bases). The V end was cut by 5 bases, the J end by 3 bases, with 15 bases between. The CDR3 totals 15 residues. Per the germline V gene, CDR1 is SGHNT and CDR2 is YENEEA. CDR3 in DNA: TGTGCCAGCAGCCAAATAGGGGATGGGACAGATACGCAGTATTTT. Its protein is CASSQIGDGTDTQYF.

The sample holds one count of this clone. This chain joins TRBV30 and TRBJ2-1, with D unclear. V dropped 1 base and J dropped 5 bases, with 9 bases sitting between them. Germline-derived CDR1 and CDR2 are GTSNPN and SVGIG (reference sequence). This CDR3 comprises 13 residues. The CDR3 reads CAWSAWVDNEQFF. The CDR3 region has the DNA TGTGCCTGGAGTGCTTGGGTGGACAATGAGCAGTTCTTC.

In DNA form, the CDR3 reads TGCGCCAGCAGCCAAGATCCAGGGGGCTATGAAAAACTGTTTTTT. It encodes CASSQDPGGYEKLFF. The chain links TRBV4-3 to TRBJ1-4; 8 bases fit TRBD1. With V trimmed by 0 bases and J by 6 bases, 3 bases remained unmatched. Germline assignment: CDR1 LGHNA and CDR2 YSLEER. This CDR3 is 15 amino acids long.

The chain recombines TRBV6-4 with TRBJ2-3; tentatively, D is TRBD2 (5 bases). The CDR3 consists of 15 residues. V gave up 6 bases and J gave up 5 bases, with 18 bases separating them. In germline, CDR1 is MRHNA, CDR2 SNTAGT. CDR3 loop: CASSKEVSDGDTQYF. The CDR3, as DNA: TGTGCCAGCAGCAAGGAGGTCTCCGACGGAGATACGCAGTATTTT.

The chain has TRBV20-1 and TRBJ2-5; D gene uncertain. The CDR3 has 11 residues. The germline V and J ends were trimmed by 5 bases and 5 bases, with 9 bases remaining between them. CDR1 is DFQATT and CDR2 is SNEGSKA in the germline V gene (reference sequence). CDR3 nucleotides: TGCAGTGCTCCCTTCGGCGAGACCCAGTACTTC. It encodes CSAPFGETQYF.

This clone showed up just once. The chain couples TRBV19 to TRBJ1-2, with TRBD1 as a possible D gene (6 bases). Looked up from germline, CDR1 is LNHDA and CDR2 is SQIVND (reference sequence). CDR3 length: 15 residues. With 4 bases removed from V and 1 base from J, the gap between germline ends came to 13 bases. CDR3 bases: TGTGCCAGTAGTACTCAGGGGAGAGGTAACTATGGCTACACCTTC. Translating gives CASSTQGRGNYGYTF.

J is TRBJ1-2 and V is TRBV4-3, with D unclear. V lost 0 bases, J lost 0 bases, and 14 bases lay in between. Germline-derived CDR1 and CDR2 are LGHNA and YSLEER. This CDR3 is built from 17 residues. The CDR3 reads CASSQDIMVQPNYGYTF. CDR3 sequence (DNA): TGCGCCAGCAGCCAAGATATAATGGTCCAGCCTAACTATGGCTACACCTTC.

The chain uses TRBV5-1 and TRBJ2-3, with no clear D. V lost 0 bases to trimming and J lost 2 bases, with 7 bases between them. Germline CDR1 reads SGHRS; CDR2 reads YFSETQ. This CDR3 spans 14 amino acids. CDR3 DNA: TGCGCCAGCAGCTTGGCCCAGGCCACAGATACGCAGTATTTT. Amino acid sequence: CASSLAQATDTQYF.

This chain connects TRBV11-2 to TRBJ2-3, with D perhaps matching TRBD2 (5 bases). The V gene's germline CDR1 is SGHAT and CDR2 FQNNGV. V was pared by 1 base and J by 2 bases, with 7 bases between. The CDR3 loop spans 14 amino acids. In DNA form, the CDR3 reads TGTGCCAGCAGCTTAGGAGGGAACACAGATACGCAGTATTTT. Its translation is CASSLGGNTDTQYF.

This chain joins TRBV10-3 and TRBJ2-7; D may be TRBD2 (5 bases). Germline V gene data show CDR1 as ENHRY and CDR2 as SYGVKD. V was trimmed by 6 bases and J by 3 bases, leaving 15 bases between them. This CDR3 is built from 14 residues. CDR3 sequence (DNA): TGTGCCATCAGCTACAACCTGGGGAGCTACGAGCAGTACTTC. Its translation: CAISYNLGSYEQYF.

The DNA for the CDR3 is TGTGCCAGCAGTTTCCACAGGGATGTAGGCTCACCCCTCCACTTT. Translated: CASSFHRDVGSPLHF. The chain uses TRBV27 and TRBJ1-6; perhaps TRBD1 as D (6 bases). The CDR3 loop spans 15 amino acids. Trimming shortened V by 3 bases and J by 10 bases, and 16 bases separated the two germline ends. Germline V gene data show CDR1 as MNHEY and CDR2 as SMNVEV (reference sequence).

The chain has TRBV15 and TRBJ1-5, with a weak D call TRBD1 (5 bases). The CDR3 is made up of 14 amino acids. V was cut by 3 bases and J by 7 bases, with 13 bases left in between. The germline V gene encodes CDR1 LNHNV and CDR2 YYDKDF (reference sequence). This chain's CDR3 is CATSRGDLGQPQHF. The CDR3 DNA follows: TGTGCCACCAGCAGGGGGGACTTAGGGCAGCCCCAGCATTTT. The entire variable domain, with the rest obtained from reference TRBV15 and TRBJ1-5, is as follows: DAMVIQNPRYQVTQFGKPVTLSCSQTLNHNVMYWYQQKSSQAPKLLFHYYDKDFNNEADTPDNFQSRRPNTSFCFLDIRSPGLGDTAMYLCATSRGDLGQPQHFGDGTRLSIL.

The genes are TRBV5-6 and TRBJ2-3, with 7 bases fitting TRBD1. The CDR3 length is 17 residues. The ends lost 2 bases at V and 2 bases at J; junction bases unmatched: 11. Germline CDR1 reads SGHDT; CDR2 reads YYEEEE. The CDR3 sequence: CASSFPTAQGYTDTQYF. Here the CDR3 DNA reads TGTGCCAGCAGCTTCCCGACGGCACAGGGGTACACAGATACGCAGTATTTT.

The table lists this clone with a count of one. The V and J genes are TRBV25-1 and TRBJ2-3; no clear D gene. The CDR3 runs 12 residues. Trimming shortened V by 6 bases and J by 2 bases, and 6 bases separated the two germline ends. Germline V gene lookup returns CDR1 MGHDK and CDR2 SYGVNS. CDR3 region: CASRGSTDTQYF. The DNA for the CDR3 is TGTGCCAGCAGGGGGTCCACAGATACGCAGTATTTT. The complete variable domain, with remaining parts taken from reference TRBV25-1 and TRBJ2-3, reads EADIYQTPRYLVIGTGKKITLECSQTMGHDKMYWYQQDPGMELHLIHYSYGVNSTEKGDLSSESTVSRIRTEHFPLTLESARPSHTSQYLCASRGSTDTQYFGPGTRLTVL.

This clone showed up just once. The chain links TRBV5-5 to TRBJ1-3; D unclear. This CDR3 comprises 14 residues. The germline CDR1 and CDR2 sequences are SGHKS and YYEKEE (reference sequence). V gave up 0 bases and J gave up 0 bases, with 4 bases separating them. The CDR3 coding sequence is TGTGCCAGCAGCTTGGAAGGCTCTGGAAACACCATATATTTT. Amino acid sequence: CASSLEGSGNTIYF.

J is TRBJ2-3 and V is TRBV5-1; 10 bases align to TRBD2. Germline values: CDR1 SGHRS, CDR2 YFSETQ. This CDR3 spans 17 amino acids. Unmatched junction bases numbered 9, after V lost 4 bases and J lost 1 base. Here the CDR3 reads CASSPWTSGKRTDTQYF. The CDR3 nucleotides are TGCGCCAGCAGCCCTTGGACTAGCGGTAAACGCACAGATACGCAGTATTTT.

The chain combines TRBV7-3 with TRBJ2-7, with D possibly matching TRBD1 (5 bases). The CDR3 has 14 residues. V lost 1 base and J 7 bases, leaving 14 bases between the germline ends. Germline values: CDR1 SGHTA, CDR2 FQGTGA. The CDR3 loop reads CASSLIPTAGEQYF. The CDR3 DNA is TGTGCCAGCAGCTTAATACCCACGGCAGGGGAGCAGTACTTC.

The rearrangement joins TRBV5-1 to TRBJ1-1; 8 bases match TRBD1. Germline CDR1 reads SGHRS; CDR2 reads YFSETQ. Germline trimming cut 4 bases from V and 1 base from J; bases unmatched to any gene: 3. This CDR3 is 14 amino acids long. The CDR3 nucleotides read TGCGCCAGCAGCCGTGGACAGGGGAACACTGAAGCTTTCTTT. Its protein product is CASSRGQGNTEAFF. Combining the CDR3 with reference TRBV5-1 and TRBJ1-1 gives the whole variable domain KAGVTQTPRYLIKTRGQQVTLSCSPISGHRSVSWYQQTPGQGLQFLFEYFSETQRNKGNFPGRFSGRQFSNSRSEMNVSTLELGDSALYLCASSRGQGNTEAFFGQGTRLTVV.

The chain carries TRBV2 and TRBJ2-1; TRBD1 agrees at 9 bases. With V trimmed by 6 bases and J by 5 bases, 11 bases remained unmatched. This CDR3 is 16 amino acids long. Germline V gene data show CDR1 as SNHLY and CDR2 as FYNNEI. The CDR3 DNA reads TGTGCCAGCAGACCCGGGACAGGGAGGAACAACAATGAGCAGTTCTTC. Protein sequence: CASRPGTGRNNNEQFF.

The chain links TRBV27 to TRBJ1-1; D possibly corresponds to TRBD1 (6 bases). The germline V gene encodes CDR1 MNHEY and CDR2 SMNVEV (reference sequence). Between the trimmed V and J ends, which lost 5 bases and 0 bases, there was a span of 16 bases. The CDR3 consists of 16 residues. The chain's CDR3 is CASSTYWGLVNTEAFF. As DNA, the CDR3 is TGTGCCAGCAGTACCTATTGGGGGCTGGTGAACACTGAAGCTTTCTTT.

The V gene is TRBV5-6, the J gene TRBJ1-5; D unresolved. Germline V CDR1 and CDR2: SGHDT, YYEEEE. Trimming left V 0 bases short and J 2 bases short, with 9 bases between. There are 15 residues in the CDR3. In nucleotides, the CDR3 is TGTGCCAGCAGCTTGGCCGGGAGCGGCAATCAGCCCCAGCATTTT. It translates to CASSLAGSGNQPQHF.

V and J are TRBV30 and TRBJ1-1, with D unclear. V was pared by 0 bases and J by 3 bases, with 8 bases between. The CDR3 length is 13 residues. Germline V gene lookup returns CDR1 GTSNPN and CDR2 SVGIG (reference sequence). The CDR3 loop reads CAWSVVSDTEAFF. The CDR3, as DNA: TGTGCCTGGAGTGTAGTGTCCGACACTGAAGCTTTCTTT.

This chain joins TRBV7-3 and TRBJ2-7; the D gene could be TRBD1 or TRBD2 (7 bases each). Germline loops: CDR1 SGHTA, CDR2 FQGTGA. This CDR3 region has 15 residues. V lost 1 base and J 6 bases, leaving 16 bases between the germline ends. As DNA, the CDR3 is TGTGCCAGCAGCTTAATGGGGGGGACAGTCGTCGAGCAGTACTTC. Protein product: CASSLMGGTVVEQYF.

The J gene is TRBJ2-3, the V gene TRBV27; 10 nucleotides align to TRBD2. Germline-derived CDR1 and CDR2 are MNHEY and SMNVEV (reference sequence). The J segment lost 1 base and the V segment lost 6 bases, leaving 16 bases of the junction unmatched. This CDR3 has 19 amino acids. DNA for the CDR3: TGTGCCAGCAGCCGCCTTTCTAGCGGGGGCGTATTTCGCACAGATACGCAGTATTTT. Its translation is CASSRLSSGGVFRTDTQYF.

V gene TRBV28 combines with J gene TRBJ2-7; possible D gene TRBD1, 5 bases. Germline CDR1 reads MDHEN; CDR2 reads SYDVKM. V was cut by 7 bases and J by 3 bases, with 7 bases left in between. The CDR3 is 11 amino acids. DNA for the CDR3: TGTGCCAGCACTAGGGGCTACGAGCAGTACTTC. Its translation: CASTRGYEQYF.

This clone was detected only once. The chain carries TRBV14 and TRBJ2-5; D is possibly TRBD1 or TRBD2 (5 bases each). Germline CDR1 reads SGHDN; CDR2 reads FVKESK. There are 11 residues in the CDR3. V was pared by 4 bases and J by 7 bases, with 7 bases between. CDR3: CASSPGGTQYF. CDR3 in DNA: TGTGCCAGCAGCCCTGGGGGGACCCAGTACTTC.

J is TRBJ2-2 and V is TRBV7-2; the D gene could be TRBD1 or TRBD2 (5 bases each). The CDR3 is 15 residues long. CDR1 and CDR2 from the germline V gene are SGHTA and FQGNSA. V was cut by 2 bases and J by 7 bases, with 14 bases left in between. CDR3 DNA sequence: TGTGCCAGCAGCTTAATGATACAGGAGGTCGGGGAGCTGTTTTTT. This gives the protein CASSLMIQEVGELFF.